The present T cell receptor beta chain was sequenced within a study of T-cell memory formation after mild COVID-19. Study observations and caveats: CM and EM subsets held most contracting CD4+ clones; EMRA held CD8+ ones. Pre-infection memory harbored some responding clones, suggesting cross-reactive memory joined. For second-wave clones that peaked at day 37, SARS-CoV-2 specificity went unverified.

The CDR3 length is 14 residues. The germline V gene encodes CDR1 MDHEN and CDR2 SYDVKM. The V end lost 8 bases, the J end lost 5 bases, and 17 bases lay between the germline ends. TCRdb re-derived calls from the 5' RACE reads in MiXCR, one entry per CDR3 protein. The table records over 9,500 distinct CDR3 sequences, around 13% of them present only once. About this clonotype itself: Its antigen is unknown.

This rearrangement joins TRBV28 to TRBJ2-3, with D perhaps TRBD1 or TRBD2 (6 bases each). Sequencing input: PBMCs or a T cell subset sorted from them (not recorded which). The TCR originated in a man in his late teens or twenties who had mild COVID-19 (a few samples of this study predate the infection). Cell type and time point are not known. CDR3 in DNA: TGTGCCAGCCTCCAGCCGGGGGCCCGAGATACGCAGTATTTT. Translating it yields CASLQPGARDTQYF.